This TCR beta chain appears in the sequencing data of a study of response to subunit inactivated influenza vaccine. Broader study findings: With each seasonal influenza vaccination, the authors suggested, few new T cells are recruited.

The V and J ends lost 7 bases and 4 bases respectively, with 14 bases between them. In germline, CDR1 is SGHAT, CDR2 FQNNGV. CDR3 length: 14 residues. This clonotype was counted a few times. Its target is not known. TCRdb reprocessed the RT-PCR reads with MiXCR, giving one entry per CDR3 protein. The sample lists hundreds of thousands of distinct CDR3 sequences, around 16% occurring once. The clonotype originates from a man between 45 and 60 years old who received an inactivated influenza vaccine. The material was PBMCs from blood, obtained about 11 days after vaccination. This chain uses TRBV11-2 with TRBJ2-1; D not certain. The CDR3 bases are TGTGCCAGCACCCCGGGCCTACCTTACAATGAGCAGTTCTTC. It is translated as CASTPGLPYNEQFF.